This passage covers 8 T cell receptor beta chains from one sample sequenced in a study of T cells in Graves' hyperthyroidism and ophthalmopathy. TCR beta CDR3 regions were amplified from RNA. First-round RT-PCR with HTBI primers amplified the TCR CDR3 region. TCRdb reprocessed the multiplex PCR reads with MiXCR, giving one entry per CDR3 protein. The table lists approximately 400,000 distinct CDR3 sequences, roughly 14% of them singletons. Sequenced input: blood. These receptors all come from a woman aged 18-35 years with Graves' hyperthyroidism.

This clonotype was seen many times. The gene calls are TRBV5-1 and TRBJ2-2; 10 bases are a match to TRBD2. There are 15 residues in the CDR3. V shed 0 bases and J 5 bases; nucleotides not matched to a gene: 1. Germline assignment: CDR1 SGHRS and CDR2 YFSETQ. The CDR3 region has the DNA TGCGCCAGCAGCTTGGAACTAGCGGGGACCGGGGAGCTGTTTTTT. This translates into CASSLELAGTGELFF.

Concerning this clonotype itself: Being one base from a much bigger clone, this may be a read error. This sequence joins TRBV7-9 and TRBJ1-1, with 7 bases lining up with TRBD1. CDR3 length equals 15 residues. The germline V gene has CDR1 SEHNR and CDR2 FQNEAQ (reference sequence). The CDR3 loop reads CANSFYRGGGTEAFF. The CDR3 DNA is TGTGCCAACAGCTTTTACAGGGGAGGTGGCACTGAAGCTTTCTTT. The full variable domain, completed using reference TRBV7-9 and TRBJ1-1, is DTGVSQNPRHKITKRGQNVTFRCDPISEHNRLYWYRQTLGQGPEFLTYFQNEAQLEKSRLLSDRFSAERPKGSFSTLEIQRTEQGDSAMYLCANSFYRGGGTEAFFGQGTRLTVV.

This clonotype occurred a few times. The V call is TRBV9, the J call TRBJ2-3; D is perhaps TRBD1 or TRBD2 (5 bases each). The germline gives CDR1 SGDLS, CDR2 YYNGEE. V was shortened by 3 bases and J by 4 bases, with 18 bases between the two germline ends. The CDR3 loop spans 16 amino acids. For the CDR3, the DNA is TGTGCCAGCAGCGCTGCCGGGACGGGGCTGGCAGATACGCAGTATTTT. Its protein is CASSAAGTGLADTQYF. The full variable domain, completed using reference TRBV9 and TRBJ2-3, is DSGVTQTPKHLITATGQRVTLRCSPRSGDLSVYWYQQSLDQGLQFLIQYYNGEERAKGNILERFSAQQFPDLHSELNLSSLELGDSALYFCASSAAGTGLADTQYFGPGTRLTVL.

This clonotype has a count of ten or more. This chain links TRBV12-3 or TRBV12-4 with TRBJ2-1; 13 bases line up with TRBD2. With V trimmed by 4 bases and J by 5 bases, 5 bases remained unmatched. The CDR3 has 16 amino acids. The CDR3 DNA sequence: TGTGCCAGCAGTTCCAGGACTAGCGGGAGTAACAATGAGCAGTTCTTC. It is translated as CASSSRTSGSNNEQFF.

The CDR3, as DNA: TGTGCCAGCAGTTTTCTCAGAGGACAGGGGTTCGATACGCAGTATTTT. Its translation is CASSFLRGQGFDTQYF. The genes are TRBV28 and TRBJ2-3; 9 positions match TRBD1. V shed 3 bases, J shed 6 bases, and the junction held 10 bases outside the gene matches. The CDR3 is made up of 16 amino acids. The V gene's germline CDR1 is MDHEN and CDR2 SYDVKM.

As to this clonotype: At one of its ends the junction is not consistent with the germline gene, which may arise from a read error. The rearrangement joins TRBV24-1 to TRBJ1-4; D gene ambiguous. The CDR3 extends over 15 amino acids. CDR1 and CDR2 from the germline V gene are KGHDR and SFDVKD. The CDR3: CTTSVNLPKWEKLFF. In DNA, the CDR3 is TGTACCACCAGTGTTAATCTCCCGAAGTGGGAAAAACTGTTCTTT.

This clonotype was seen repeatedly, ten times or more. J is TRBJ2-2 and V is TRBV2; the D gene is possibly TRBD2 (6 bases). The germline V and J ends were trimmed by 3 bases and 7 bases, with 12 bases remaining between them. The CDR3 covers 14 residues. Germline assignment: CDR1 SNHLY and CDR2 FYNNEI. CDR3 residues: CASSERRGGGELFF. CDR3 bases: TGTGCCAGCAGTGAGCGGAGGGGTGGCGGGGAGCTGTTTTTT.

This clonotype occurred many times. V is TRBV27 and J is TRBJ2-4; TRBD1 matches 11 bases. V was clipped by 5 bases and J by 8 bases; unmatched bases: 5. There are 14 residues in the CDR3. Germline V gene lookup returns CDR1 MNHEY and CDR2 SMNVEV (reference sequence). This chain's CDR3 is CASSRTGGVYIQYF. The DNA of the CDR3 is TGTGCCAGCAGTCGGACAGGGGGCGTTTACATTCAGTACTTC.